This entry features one T cell receptor (beta chain) sequence. The source of the sample is a study of control samples from healthy donors and cancer patients. Sequenced by immunoSEQ multiplex PCR; TCRdb stores in-frame clones only, minus some. The sample lists around 100,000 clones; 88% were seen once. The V gene's germline CDR1 is ENHRY and CDR2 SYGVKD. This CDR3 spans 15 amino acids. The V and J ends lost 3 bases and 4 bases respectively, with 15 bases between them. The chain uses TRBV10-3 and TRBJ1-2; D is perhaps TRBD1 (6 bases). Sequencing was carried out using blood. The receptor comes from a woman between 70 and 85 years old in good health. The CDR3 reads CAISELPGVGYGYTF. The DNA for the CDR3 is TGTGCCATCAGTGAACTCCCAGGGGTGGGCTATGGCTACACCTTC.